Listed below are T cell receptor beta chains from one sample, sequenced in a study of T cell responses to AZD1222 COVID-19 vaccine. Data came from immunoSEQ multiplex PCR; TCRdb stores just in-frame clones and leaves some out. The sample has more than 85,000 clones, about 88% seen once; the top ten hold about two fifths. Sequenced material: peripheral blood, taken 28 days after the second AZD1222 dose. All receptors come from an adult who received the AZD1222 COVID-19 vaccine. The CDR3 runs from the conserved cysteine through the conserved F or W. Each record gives: CDR3 protein, CDR3 DNA, D gene, J gene, V gene, clone size. D genes are given only for firm matches. The size of a clone is reported for some rows only, either as once, few or many, or as a class for expanded clones.

CDR3aa: CASSISGTTYEQYF; CDR3nt: TGTGCCAGCAGCATTAGCGGGACTACCTACGAGCAGTACTTC; d_gene: TRBD2; j_gene: TRBJ2-7; v_gene: TRBV7-9; abundance: -
CDR3aa: CASSIPLGLASGEQFF; CDR3nt: TGTGCCAGTAGTATCCCCTTGGGACTAGCTAGCGGTGAGCAGTTCTTC; d_gene: TRBD2; j_gene: TRBJ2-1; v_gene: TRBV19; abundance: -
CDR3aa: CATLDRPNEKLFF; CDR3nt: TGTGCCACCTTGGATAGGCCAAATGAAAAACTGTTTTTT; d_gene: -; j_gene: TRBJ1-4; v_gene: TRBV15; abundance: -
CDR3aa: CSVPTSGRVRDTQYF; CDR3nt: TGCAGCGTTCCGACTAGCGGGAGAGTAAGAGATACGCAGTATTTT; d_gene: TRBD2; j_gene: TRBJ2-3; v_gene: TRBV29-1; abundance: -
CDR3aa: CSVSGTQYF; CDR3nt: TGCAGCGTGTCGGGTACGCAGTATTTT; d_gene: -; j_gene: TRBJ2-3; v_gene: TRBV29-1; abundance: few
CDR3aa: CASRPGGGHEKLFF; CDR3nt: TGTGCCAGCAGACCCGGAGGAGGCCACGAAAAACTGTTTTTT; d_gene: -; j_gene: TRBJ1-4; v_gene: TRBV28; abundance: -
CDR3aa: CASSPQGPGELFF; CDR3nt: TGCGCCAGCAGCCCCCAGGGTCCCGGGGAGCTGTTTTTT; d_gene: -; j_gene: TRBJ2-2; v_gene: TRBV5-1; abundance: -
CDR3aa: CASRPGAYTGELFF; CDR3nt: TGTGCCAGCAGACCCGGGGCCTACACCGGGGAGCTGTTTTTT; d_gene: -; j_gene: TRBJ2-2; v_gene: TRBV25-1; abundance: -
CDR3aa: CAISESLNLAGGHNEQFF; CDR3nt: TGTGCCATCAGTGAGTCGCTTAATCTAGCGGGAGGCCACAATGAGCAGTTCTTC; d_gene: TRBD2; j_gene: TRBJ2-1; v_gene: TRBV10-3; abundance: -
CDR3aa: CASRMYGYTF; CDR3nt: TGTGCCAGCCGCATGTATGGCTACACCTTC; d_gene: -; j_gene: TRBJ1-2; v_gene: TRBV6-5; abundance: -
CDR3aa: CASSPDRTDTQYF; CDR3nt: TGTGCCAGCAGCCCGGACCGCACAGATACGCAGTATTTT; d_gene: -; j_gene: TRBJ2-3; v_gene: TRBV7-2; abundance: -
CDR3aa: CASLDSLNYGYTF; CDR3nt: TGTGCCAGTCTGGACAGCCTTAACTATGGCTACACCTTC; d_gene: -; j_gene: TRBJ1-2; v_gene: TRBV6-6; abundance: -
CDR3aa: CASLETGELFF; CDR3nt: TGTGCCAGCTTAGAAACCGGGGAGCTGTTTTTT; d_gene: -; j_gene: TRBJ2-2; v_gene: TRBV6-5; abundance: -
CDR3aa: CASSQSGGQVSEQYF; CDR3nt: TGCGCCAGCAGCCAGTCAGGAGGACAGGTCAGCGAGCAGTACTTC; d_gene: TRBD1; j_gene: TRBJ2-7; v_gene: TRBV4-1; abundance: -
CDR3aa: CASSPQNSPLHF; CDR3nt: TGTGCCAGTAGTCCCCAGAATTCACCCCTCCACTTT; d_gene: -; j_gene: TRBJ1-6; v_gene: TRBV19; abundance: -
CDR3aa: CASGAGNSPLHF; CDR3nt: TGTGCCTCGGGGGCAGGTAATTCACCCCTCCACTTT; d_gene: -; j_gene: TRBJ1-6; v_gene: TRBV28; abundance: -
CDR3aa: CATGGSPPQETQYF; CDR3nt: TGTGCCACGGGGGGGTCCCCGCCCCAAGAGACCCAGTACTTC; d_gene: TRBD2; j_gene: TRBJ2-5; v_gene: TRBV15; abundance: -
CDR3aa: CASKSAGRGRDGKLGIQYF; CDR3nt: TGTGCCAGCAAATCGGCTGGGCGCGGGAGGGACGGGAAGCTCGGCATTCAGTACTTC; d_gene: TRBD2; j_gene: TRBJ2-4; v_gene: TRBV3-1/TRBV3-2; abundance: -
CDR3aa: CASSLYGKGRNQPQHF; CDR3nt: TGTGCCAGCAGTTTATACGGAAAGGGACGCAATCAGCCCCAGCATTTT; d_gene: -; j_gene: TRBJ1-5; v_gene: TRBV27; abundance: -
CDR3aa: CASSPTDRAYYNEQFF; CDR3nt: TGTGCCAGCAGCCCGACGGACAGGGCGTACTACAATGAGCAGTTCTTC; d_gene: TRBD1; j_gene: TRBJ2-1; v_gene: TRBV7-2; abundance: -
CDR3aa: CASSLVAVTGELFF; CDR3nt: TGTGCCAGCAGCTTAGTTGCTGTCACCGGGGAGCTGTTTTTT; d_gene: -; j_gene: TRBJ2-2; v_gene: TRBV11-3; abundance: -
CDR3aa: CATLTGPGELFF; CDR3nt: TGTGCCACACTCACAGGACCCGGGGAGCTGTTTTTT; d_gene: -; j_gene: TRBJ2-2; v_gene: TRBV11-3; abundance: once
CDR3aa: CAWSVGGSSYEQYF; CDR3nt: TGTGCCTGGAGTGTAGGTGGGAGCTCCTACGAGCAGTACTTC; d_gene: -; j_gene: TRBJ2-7; v_gene: TRBV30; abundance: -
CDR3aa: CASSKEATVSDGYTF; CDR3nt: TGTGCCAGCAGCAAAGAAGCGACGGTTAGCGATGGCTACACCTTC; d_gene: -; j_gene: TRBJ1-2; v_gene: TRBV11-1; abundance: -
CDR3aa: CATSARGDTQYF; CDR3nt: TGTGCCACCAGTGCCCGGGGAGATACGCAGTATTTT; d_gene: -; j_gene: TRBJ2-3; v_gene: TRBV24-1; abundance: -
CDR3aa: CASSGRLAGLSYEQYF; CDR3nt: TGTGCCAGCAGTGGTCGACTAGCGGGACTATCCTACGAGCAGTACTTC; d_gene: TRBD2; j_gene: TRBJ2-7; v_gene: TRBV6-1; abundance: -
CDR3aa: CASSLVQGHGYTF; CDR3nt: TGTGCCAGCAGTTTAGTACAGGGGCATGGCTACACCTTC; d_gene: TRBD1; j_gene: TRBJ1-2; v_gene: TRBV27; abundance: -
CDR3aa: CASSSPPGQGYTF; CDR3nt: TGTGCCAGCAGCTCCCCTCCGGGTCAAGGCTACACCTTC; d_gene: -; j_gene: TRBJ1-2; v_gene: TRBV7-2; abundance: -
CDR3aa: CASKWGGVTGYTF; CDR3nt: TGTGCCAGCAAGTGGGGAGGGGTGACTGGCTACACCTTC; d_gene: -; j_gene: TRBJ1-2; v_gene: TRBV6-5; abundance: -